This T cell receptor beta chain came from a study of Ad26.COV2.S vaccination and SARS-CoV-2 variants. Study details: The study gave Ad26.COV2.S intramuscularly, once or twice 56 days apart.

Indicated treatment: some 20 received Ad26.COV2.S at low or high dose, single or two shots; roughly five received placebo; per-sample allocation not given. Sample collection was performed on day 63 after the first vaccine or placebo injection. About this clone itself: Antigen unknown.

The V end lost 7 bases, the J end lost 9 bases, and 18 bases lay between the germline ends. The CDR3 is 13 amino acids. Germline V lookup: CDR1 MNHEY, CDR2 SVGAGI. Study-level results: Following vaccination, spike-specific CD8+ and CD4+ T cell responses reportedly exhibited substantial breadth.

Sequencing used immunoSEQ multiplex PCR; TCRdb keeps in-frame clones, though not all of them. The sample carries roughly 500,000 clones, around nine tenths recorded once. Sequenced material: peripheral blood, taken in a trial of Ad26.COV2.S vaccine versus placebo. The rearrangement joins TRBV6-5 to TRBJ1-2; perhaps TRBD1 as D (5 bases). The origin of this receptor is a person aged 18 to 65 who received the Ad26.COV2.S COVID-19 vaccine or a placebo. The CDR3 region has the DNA TGTGCCAGCACCCCAATCGCGGGGGGAAGCTACACCTTC. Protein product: CASTPIAGGSYTF.